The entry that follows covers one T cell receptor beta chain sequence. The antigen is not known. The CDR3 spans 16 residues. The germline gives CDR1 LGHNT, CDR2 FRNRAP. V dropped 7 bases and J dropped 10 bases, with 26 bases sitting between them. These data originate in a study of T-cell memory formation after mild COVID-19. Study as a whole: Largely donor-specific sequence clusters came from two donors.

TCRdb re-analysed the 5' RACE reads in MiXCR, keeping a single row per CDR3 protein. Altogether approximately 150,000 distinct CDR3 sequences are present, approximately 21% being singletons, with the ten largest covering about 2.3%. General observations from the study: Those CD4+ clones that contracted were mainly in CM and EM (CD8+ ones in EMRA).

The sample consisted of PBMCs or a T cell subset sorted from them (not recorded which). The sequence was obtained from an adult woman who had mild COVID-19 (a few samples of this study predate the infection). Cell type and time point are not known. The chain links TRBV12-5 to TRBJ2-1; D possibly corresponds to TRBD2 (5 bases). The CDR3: CASAPRSGSLRKEQFF. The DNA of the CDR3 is TGTGCTAGTGCCCCTCGTAGTGGGAGTCTAAGGAAGGAGCAGTTCTTC.